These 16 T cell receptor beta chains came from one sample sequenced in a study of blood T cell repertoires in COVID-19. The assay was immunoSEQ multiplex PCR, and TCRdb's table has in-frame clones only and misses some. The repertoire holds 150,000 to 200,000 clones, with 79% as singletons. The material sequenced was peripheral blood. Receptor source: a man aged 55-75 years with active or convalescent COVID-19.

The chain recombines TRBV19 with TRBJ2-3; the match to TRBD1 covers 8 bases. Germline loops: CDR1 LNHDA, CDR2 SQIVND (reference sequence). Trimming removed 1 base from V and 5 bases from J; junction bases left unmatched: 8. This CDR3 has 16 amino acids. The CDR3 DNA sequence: TGTGCCAGTAGTATAGGGGCAGGGGGCCGGAGAGATACGCAGTATTTT. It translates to CASSIGAGGRRDTQYF. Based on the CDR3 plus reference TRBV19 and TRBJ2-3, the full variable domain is DGGITQSPKYLFRKEGQNVTLSCEQNLNHDAMYWYRQDPGQGLRLIYYSQIVNDFQKGDIAEGYSVSREKKESFPLTVTSAQKNPTAFYLCASSIGAGGRRDTQYFGPGTRLTVL.

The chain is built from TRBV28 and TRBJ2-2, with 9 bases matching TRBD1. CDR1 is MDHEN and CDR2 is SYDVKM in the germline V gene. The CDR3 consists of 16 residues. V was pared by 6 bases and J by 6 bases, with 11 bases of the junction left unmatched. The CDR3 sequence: CASRPGTGSSPGELFF. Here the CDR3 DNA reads TGTGCCAGCAGGCCCGGGACAGGGTCATCTCCCGGGGAGCTGTTTTTT.

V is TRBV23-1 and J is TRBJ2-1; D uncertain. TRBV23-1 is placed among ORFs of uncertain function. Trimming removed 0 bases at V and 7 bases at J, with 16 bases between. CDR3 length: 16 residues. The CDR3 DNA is TGCGCCAGCAGTCAATCGAGAAGCTTTTGTGAGAATGAGCAGTTCTTC. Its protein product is CASSQSRSFCENEQFF.

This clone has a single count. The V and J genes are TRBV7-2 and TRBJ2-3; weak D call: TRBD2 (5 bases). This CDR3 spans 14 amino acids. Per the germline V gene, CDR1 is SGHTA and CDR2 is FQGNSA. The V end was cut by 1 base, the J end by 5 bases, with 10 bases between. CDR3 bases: TGTGCCAGCAGCTTAGAGAGGGCCGTAGATACGCAGTATTTT. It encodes CASSLERAVDTQYF.

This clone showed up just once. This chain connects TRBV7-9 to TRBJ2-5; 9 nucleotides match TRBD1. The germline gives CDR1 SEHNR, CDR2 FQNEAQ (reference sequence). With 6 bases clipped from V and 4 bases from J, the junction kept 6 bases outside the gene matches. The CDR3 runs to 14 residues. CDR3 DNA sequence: TGTGCCAGCAGGTACAGGGGGCAGGGAGAGACCCAGTACTTC. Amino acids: CASRYRGQGETQYF.

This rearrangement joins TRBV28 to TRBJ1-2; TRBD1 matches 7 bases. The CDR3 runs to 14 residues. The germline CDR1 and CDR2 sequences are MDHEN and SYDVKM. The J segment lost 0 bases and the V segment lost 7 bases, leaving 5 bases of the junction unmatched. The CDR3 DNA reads TGTGCCAGCAAGTCACAGGGGACTAACTATGGCTACACCTTC. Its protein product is CASKSQGTNYGYTF.

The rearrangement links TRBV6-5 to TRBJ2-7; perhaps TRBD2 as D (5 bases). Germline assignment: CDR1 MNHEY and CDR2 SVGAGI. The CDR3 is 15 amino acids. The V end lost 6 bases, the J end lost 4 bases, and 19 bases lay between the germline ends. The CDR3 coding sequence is TGTGCCAGCAGGGAGAGGTTCGGGATAGCTTACGAGCAGTACTTC. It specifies CASRERFGIAYEQYF.

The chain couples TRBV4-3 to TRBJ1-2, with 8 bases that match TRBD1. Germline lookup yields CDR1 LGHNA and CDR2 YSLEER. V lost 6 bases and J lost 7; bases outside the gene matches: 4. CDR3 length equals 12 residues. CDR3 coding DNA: TGCGCCAGCAGGGGACAGGTGGGTGGCTACACCTTC. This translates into CASRGQVGGYTF.

CDR3 nucleotide sequence: TGTGCCAGCAGCCAAGGACCGGGGAGAAATGAAAAACTGTTTTTT. Amino acid sequence: CASSQGPGRNEKLFF. The V and J genes are TRBV3-1 (or the pseudogene TRBV3-2) and TRBJ1-4; D is uncertain. Trimming removed 1 base at V and 5 bases at J, with 11 bases between. This CDR3 comprises 15 residues. CDR1 and CDR2 (germline): LGHDT, YNNKEL (reference sequence).

In DNA form, the CDR3 reads TGTGCCGTACAGGATGGAACCGGGGAGCTGTTTTTT. Its translation: CAVQDGTGELFF. V is TRBV28 and J is TRBJ2-2, with D tentatively TRBD1 (5 bases). The V gene lost 11 bases and the J gene lost 5 bases, with 12 bases spanning the gap. There are 12 residues in the CDR3. CDR1 and CDR2 from the germline V gene are MDHEN and SYDVKM.

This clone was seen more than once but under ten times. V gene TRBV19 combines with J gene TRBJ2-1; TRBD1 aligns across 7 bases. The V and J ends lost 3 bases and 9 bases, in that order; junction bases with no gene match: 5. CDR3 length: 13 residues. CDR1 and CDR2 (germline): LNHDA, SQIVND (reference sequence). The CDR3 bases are TGTGCCAGTAGTATCGGGGACAGCGGTGAGCAGTTCTTC. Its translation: CASSIGDSGEQFF.

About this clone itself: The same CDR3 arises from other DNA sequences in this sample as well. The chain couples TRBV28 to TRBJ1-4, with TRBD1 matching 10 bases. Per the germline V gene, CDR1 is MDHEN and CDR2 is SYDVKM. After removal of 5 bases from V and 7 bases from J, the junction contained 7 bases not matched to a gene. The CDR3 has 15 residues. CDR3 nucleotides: TGTGCCAGCAGTCCCACGACAGGGGGCGGTGAAAAACTGTTTTTT. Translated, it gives CASSPTTGGGEKLFF. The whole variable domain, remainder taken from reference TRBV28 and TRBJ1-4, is DVKVTQSSRYLVKRTGEKVFLECVQDMDHENMFWYRQDPGLGLRLIYFSYDVKMKEKGDIPEGYSVSREKKERFSLILESASTNQTSMYLCASSPTTGGGEKLFFGSGTQLSVL.

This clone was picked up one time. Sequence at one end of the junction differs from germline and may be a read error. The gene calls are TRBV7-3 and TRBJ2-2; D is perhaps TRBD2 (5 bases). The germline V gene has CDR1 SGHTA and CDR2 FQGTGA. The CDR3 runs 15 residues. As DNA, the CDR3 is TGTGCCAGCAGCTTAACTGGGAGCCGGACCGAGGAGCTGTTTTTT. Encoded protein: CASSLTGSRTEELFF.

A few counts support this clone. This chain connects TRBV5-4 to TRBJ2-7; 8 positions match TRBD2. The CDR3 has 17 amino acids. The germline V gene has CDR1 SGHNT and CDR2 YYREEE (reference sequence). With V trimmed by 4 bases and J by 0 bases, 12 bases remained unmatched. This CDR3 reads CASSRRGLAGSSYEQYF. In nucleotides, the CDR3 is TGTGCCAGCAGCCGACGTGGGCTAGCGGGTAGCTCCTACGAGCAGTACTTC.

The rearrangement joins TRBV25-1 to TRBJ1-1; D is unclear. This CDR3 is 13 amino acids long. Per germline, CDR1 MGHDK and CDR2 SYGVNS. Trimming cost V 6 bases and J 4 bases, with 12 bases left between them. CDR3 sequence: CASSDWVSTEAFF. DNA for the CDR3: TGTGCCAGCAGCGACTGGGTGAGCACTGAAGCTTTCTTT.

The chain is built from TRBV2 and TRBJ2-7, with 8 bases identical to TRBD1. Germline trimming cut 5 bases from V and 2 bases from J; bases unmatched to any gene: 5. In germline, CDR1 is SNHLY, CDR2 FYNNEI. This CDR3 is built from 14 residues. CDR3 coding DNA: TGTGCCAGCAGTCAGGTGACAGGGGCCTACGAGCAGTACTTC. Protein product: CASSQVTGAYEQYF.